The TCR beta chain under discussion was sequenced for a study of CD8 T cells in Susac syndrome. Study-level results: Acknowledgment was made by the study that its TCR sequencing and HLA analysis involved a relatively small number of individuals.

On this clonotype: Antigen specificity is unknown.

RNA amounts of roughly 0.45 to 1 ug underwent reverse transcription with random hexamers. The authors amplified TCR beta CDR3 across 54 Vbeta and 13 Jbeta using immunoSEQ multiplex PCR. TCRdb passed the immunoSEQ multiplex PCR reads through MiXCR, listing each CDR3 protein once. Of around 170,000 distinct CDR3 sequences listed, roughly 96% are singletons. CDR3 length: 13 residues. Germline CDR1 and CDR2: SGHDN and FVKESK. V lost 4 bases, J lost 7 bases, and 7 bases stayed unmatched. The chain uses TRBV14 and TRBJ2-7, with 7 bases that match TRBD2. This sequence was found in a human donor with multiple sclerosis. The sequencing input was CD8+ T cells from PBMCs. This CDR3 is CASSLLRTSEQYF. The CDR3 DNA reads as TGTGCCAGCAGCCTCTTGCGGACTAGTGAGCAGTACTTC. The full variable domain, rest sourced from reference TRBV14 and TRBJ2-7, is EAGVTQFPSHSVIEKGQTVTLRCDPISGHDNLYWYRRVMGKEIKFLLHFVKESKQDESGMPNNRFLAERTGGTYSTLKVQPAELEDSGVYFCASSLLRTSEQYFGPGTRLTVT.